These 32 T cell receptor beta chains share one sample of origin, sequenced in a study of shared clonotypes between healthy human individuals. Here immunoSEQ multiplex PCR was the method, and the copy in TCRdb shows in-frame clones only, minus some. The sample has about 1 million clones, about 74% seen once. Specimen: memory CD4+ T cells sorted from blood. Subset defined: CD45RA-negative fraction. The source is a man younger than 35 in good health.

The chain employs TRBV4-3 and TRBJ1-2; 7 bases line up with TRBD1. V lost 0 bases to trimming and J lost 0 bases; unmatched junction nucleotides: 1. CDR1 and CDR2 (germline): LGHNA, YSLEER. The CDR3 is made up of 15 amino acids. The CDR3 DNA sequence: TGCGCCAGCAGCCAAGAGACAGGGACTAACTATGGCTACACCTTC. Its protein product is CASSQETGTNYGYTF.

The chain combines TRBV9 with TRBJ2-3, with TRBD2 identical over 10 bases. The J segment lost 10 bases and the V segment lost 0 bases, leaving 11 bases of the junction unmatched. The length of the CDR3 is 16 residues. The germline CDR1 and CDR2 sequences are SGDLS and YYNGEE. The CDR3, as DNA: TGTGCCAGCAGCGTAGAACTAGCGGGAAATAAGGTGGCGCAGTATTTT. Its translation: CASSVELAGNKVAQYF.

The V and J genes are TRBV7-9 and TRBJ2-5, with 8 bases fitting TRBD1. With V trimmed by 6 bases and J by 7 bases, 13 bases remained unmatched. Germline V lookup: CDR1 SEHNR, CDR2 FQNEAQ (reference sequence). There are 15 residues in the CDR3. The CDR3 protein is CASRPPGQVSATQYF. The CDR3 nucleotides are TGTGCCAGCAGGCCTCCGGGACAGGTGTCCGCGACCCAGTACTTC.

CDR3 in amino acids: CAISDTGPSTDTQYF. The CDR3 nucleotides read TGTGCCATCAGTGATACCGGGCCTAGCACAGATACGCAGTATTTT. The chain couples TRBV10-3 to TRBJ2-3, with D hard to call. The CDR3 totals 15 residues. V was pared by 3 bases and J by 0 bases, with 10 bases between. The germline V gene encodes CDR1 ENHRY and CDR2 SYGVKD.

The V call is TRBV7-6, the J call TRBJ1-3; D uncertain. Between the trimmed V and J ends, which lost 1 base and 2 bases, there was a span of 9 bases. CDR1 SGHVS and CDR2 FNYEAQ come from the germline V gene. The CDR3 runs to 15 residues. The CDR3 DNA sequence: TGTGCCAGCAGCTTAGAAGCGGTAGCTGGAAACACCATATATTTT. Encoded protein: CASSLEAVAGNTIYF.

The CDR3 region is CASGSYLAKNIQYF. CDR3 nucleotide sequence: TGTGCCAGCGGGTCTTATCTAGCCAAAAACATTCAGTACTTC. The rearrangement uses TRBV11-2 and TRBJ2-4; D is unresolved. The CDR3 spans 14 residues. V shed 8 bases and J shed 0 bases, with 11 bases lying between them. Germline loops: CDR1 SGHAT, CDR2 FQNNGV.

Remarks on this clone: The same CDR3 is also encoded by other DNA sequences in this sample. The chain's CDR3 is CASSLRQGDTQYF. CDR3 sequence (DNA): TGTGCCAGCAGCTTACGACAGGGGGATACGCAGTATTTT. The rearrangement links TRBV11-3 to TRBJ2-3, with 8 bases lining up with TRBD1. Germline V gene data show CDR1 as SGHNT and CDR2 as YENEEA. This CDR3 is built from 13 residues. Trimming removed 2 bases from V and 6 bases from J; junction bases left unmatched: 1. Looking up the rest from reference TRBV11-3 and TRBJ2-3 gives the full variable domain: EAGVVQSPRYKIIEKKQPVAFWCNPISGHNTLYWYLQNLGQGPELLIRYENEEAVDDSQLPKDRFSAERLKGVDSTLKIQPAELGDSAVYLCASSLRQGDTQYFGPGTRLTVL.

The V and J genes are TRBV11-2 and TRBJ2-5, with D unclear. Germline V lookup: CDR1 SGHAT, CDR2 FQNNGV. V lost 6 bases, J lost 1 base, and 15 bases lay in between. The CDR3 is 15 residues long. The chain's CDR3 is CASSSFTAPQETQYF. The CDR3 nucleotides read TGTGCCAGCAGTTCATTCACTGCGCCCCAAGAGACCCAGTACTTC.

The V and J genes are TRBV6-6 and TRBJ1-2, with no clear D. Trimming cost V 1 base and J 2 bases, with 8 bases left between them. The CDR3 sequence is 14 residues long. The germline CDR1 and CDR2 sequences are MNHNY and SVGAGI (reference sequence). DNA of the CDR3: TGTGCCAGCAGTTACTTGGGATTAAACTATGGCTACACCTTC. Its protein product is CASSYLGLNYGYTF.

The chain employs TRBV5-1 and TRBJ2-7; tentatively, D is TRBD1 (5 bases). CDR1 and CDR2 (germline): SGHRS, YFSETQ. V lost 2 bases, J lost 4 bases, and 10 bases lay in between. This CDR3 is 13 amino acids long. The CDR3 DNA sequence: TGCGCCAGCAGCTTACAGGCGCCATACGAGCAGTACTTC. Translation gives CASSLQAPYEQYF.

The gene calls are TRBV9 and TRBJ1-4, with 7 bases fitting TRBD1. J was trimmed by 7 bases and V by 0 bases; bases with no gene match: 3. The germline gives CDR1 SGDLS, CDR2 YYNGEE. This CDR3 comprises 14 residues. The CDR3 spells CASSVGQGGEKLFF. The CDR3, as DNA: TGTGCCAGCAGCGTAGGACAGGGAGGTGAAAAACTGTTTTTT.

This clone was seen a handful of times. This chain links TRBV13 with TRBJ1-5; 8 nucleotides match TRBD1. Germline CDR1 is PRHDT and CDR2 is FYEKMQ (reference sequence). There are 16 residues in the CDR3. V lost 2 bases and J lost 9; bases outside the gene matches: 12. DNA of the CDR3: TGTGCCAGCAGCTTAAGGGGGACAGGAAAGGTTTGGCCCCAGCATTTT. Amino acid sequence: CASSLRGTGKVWPQHF. Looking up the rest from reference TRBV13 and TRBJ1-5 gives the full variable domain: AAGVIQSPRHLIKEKRETATLKCYPIPRHDTVYWYQQGPGQDPQFLISFYEKMQSDKGSIPDRFSAQQFSDYHSELNMSSLELGDSALYFCASSLRGTGKVWPQHFGDGTRLSIL.

The chain links TRBV7-2 to TRBJ2-3; no reliable D call. V was shortened by 3 bases and J by 2 bases, with 9 bases between the two germline ends. CDR1 is SGHTA, CDR2 FQGNSA, per germline. The CDR3 runs 14 residues. In DNA, the CDR3 is TGTGCCAGCAGCTTTATACAACCCACAGATACGCAGTATTTT. Translation: CASSFIQPTDTQYF.

The chain carries TRBV5-1 and TRBJ2-3, with 8 bases lining up with TRBD2. Germline loops: CDR1 SGHRS, CDR2 YFSETQ. CDR3 size: 17 residues. The junction had 7 bases not matched to a gene; V was cut back by 0 bases and J by 1 base. The CDR3 loop is CASSLDLSGGRTDTQYF. The CDR3 DNA follows: TGCGCCAGCAGCTTGGATCTATCGGGAGGGCGCACAGATACGCAGTATTTT.

This chain links TRBV25-1 with TRBJ2-1; D is undetermined. This CDR3 spans 14 amino acids. Trimming cost V 4 bases and J 0 bases, with 7 bases left between them. Germline V gene sequence: CDR1 MGHDK, CDR2 SYGVNS. CDR3 nucleotide sequence: TGTGCCAGCAGTGCCTCGAGCTCCTACAATGAGCAGTTCTTC. This translates into CASSASSSYNEQFF.

The CDR3: CASSPFLPSEQFF. The CDR3 DNA reads as TGTGCCAGTAGTCCCTTCCTTCCCAGTGAGCAGTTCTTC. The chain carries TRBV19 and TRBJ2-1, with D hard to call. The CDR3 extends over 13 amino acids. Germline values: CDR1 LNHDA, CDR2 SQIVND (reference sequence). Trimming took 5 bases from V and 9 from J, leaving 14 bases between them.

This chain joins TRBV6-1 and TRBJ2-2; D is undetermined. Germline V lookup: CDR1 MNHNS, CDR2 SASEGT. This CDR3 contains 13 residues. Trimming took 2 bases from V and 4 from J, leaving 5 bases between them. The CDR3 is CASSESATGELFF. CDR3 bases: TGTGCCAGCAGTGAAAGCGCCACCGGGGAGCTGTTTTTT.

This rearrangement joins TRBV12-5 to TRBJ1-2; 7 nucleotides agree with TRBD1. Germline V gene sequence: CDR1 LGHNT, CDR2 FRNRAP. V shed 2 bases, J shed 9 bases, and the junction held 12 bases outside the gene matches. This CDR3 comprises 15 residues. CDR3 residues: CASGLPTGTVVSYTF. The DNA for the CDR3 is TGTGCTAGTGGTTTGCCGACCGGGACAGTGGTAAGCTACACCTTC. Using reference TRBV12-5 and TRBJ1-2 for the parts outside the CDR3, the full variable domain is DARVTQTPRHKVTEMGQEVTMRCQPILGHNTVFWYRQTMMQGLELLAYFRNRAPLDDSGMPKDRFSAEMPDATLATLKIQPSEPRDSAVYFCASGLPTGTVVSYTFGSGTRLTVV.

The DNA for the CDR3 is TGTGCCAGCAGTTACTCGAAACCGGCCGACAATGAGCAGTTCTTC. This translates into CASSYSKPADNEQFF. V and J are TRBV6-6 and TRBJ2-1; D call uncertain. V was cut by 0 bases and J by 5 bases, with 11 bases left in between. The CDR3 is 15 amino acids. The germline CDR1 and CDR2 sequences are MNHNY and SVGAGI (reference sequence).

The chain is built from TRBV2 and TRBJ2-2; 8 nucleotides line up with TRBD1. The ends lost 6 bases at V and 2 bases at J; junction bases unmatched: 5. The CDR3 has 15 residues. The germline V gene encodes CDR1 SNHLY and CDR2 FYNNEI. The chain's CDR3 is CASRRQGTNTGELFF. CDR3 bases: TGTGCCAGCAGGAGACAGGGGACAAACACCGGGGAGCTGTTTTTT.

This chain joins TRBV12-5 and TRBJ2-1, with D possibly TRBD2 on 5 matching bases. Trimming pared 0 bases from V and 7 bases from J, leaving 10 bases between. In germline, CDR1 is LGHNT, CDR2 FRNRAP. The CDR3 is made up of 14 amino acids. CDR3 loop: CASGLVRTGNEQFF. In DNA form, the CDR3 reads TGTGCTAGTGGTTTGGTCAGGACTGGGAATGAGCAGTTCTTC.

Only a few counts were recorded for this clone. The chain links TRBV21-1 to TRBJ1-2; TRBD1, the table's D call, lacks a check against the DNA. TRBV21-1 is noted as a pseudogene. CDR3 size: 13 residues. The CDR3 bases are TGTGCCAGCAGCAGGGACAGTTTAAAGGGCTACACCTTC. As protein: CASSRDSLKGYTF.

The CDR3 bases are TGTGCCATCAGCGGGGGTGGTAGCGGCCCCTACGAGCAGTACTTC. Translation: CAISGGGSGPYEQYF. The chain uses TRBV10-3 and TRBJ2-7, with D possibly matching TRBD2 (6 bases). The germline V gene has CDR1 ENHRY and CDR2 SYGVKD. V lost 6 bases, J lost 2 bases, and 17 bases lay in between. CDR3 length: 15 residues.

As regards this clone: Distinct nucleotide sequences in the sample also encode this CDR3. V usage is TRBV10-3 and J usage is TRBJ1-3; D is ambiguous. Trimming took 8 bases from V and 0 from J, leaving 11 bases between them. This CDR3 region has 14 residues. Germline V CDR1 and CDR2: ENHRY, SYGVKD. CDR3 amino acids: CAIGGGSSGNTIYF. In DNA form, the CDR3 reads TGTGCCATCGGCGGCGGCTCCTCTGGAAACACCATATATTTT.

The chain recombines TRBV14 with TRBJ2-2, with D perhaps TRBD1 (6 bases). This CDR3 contains 17 residues. The germline V gene has CDR1 SGHDN and CDR2 FVKESK. With 1 base removed from V and 3 bases from J, the gap between germline ends came to 15 bases. Here the CDR3 reads CASSQVYTGSDTGELFF. For the CDR3, the DNA is TGTGCCAGCAGCCAAGTTTACACAGGGAGCGACACCGGGGAGCTGTTTTTT.

V and J are TRBV27 and TRBJ1-5, with D uncertain. V gave up 6 bases and J gave up 5 bases, with 11 bases separating them. The V gene's germline CDR1 is MNHEY and CDR2 SMNVEV (reference sequence). The CDR3 covers 13 residues. CDR3 in amino acids: CASRPGRYQPQHF. DNA of the CDR3: TGTGCCAGCAGACCGGGCCGGTATCAGCCCCAGCATTTT.

The chain is built from TRBV11-2 and TRBJ2-1; TRBD2 matches at 9 bases. The germline V gene has CDR1 SGHAT and CDR2 FQNNGV. The CDR3 consists of 15 residues. The V segment lost 4 bases and the J segment 6 bases; nucleotides outside the gene matches: 7. The CDR3 region is CASSSWGTSRNEQFF. Here the CDR3 DNA reads TGTGCCAGCAGCTCGTGGGGGACTAGCCGCAATGAGCAGTTCTTC.

The V and J genes are TRBV18 and TRBJ1-4; the D is unclear. This CDR3 has 13 residues. V lost 4 bases, J lost 2 bases, and 5 bases lay in between. Germline CDR1 and CDR2: KGHSH and LQKENI. This CDR3 is CASSRGTNEKLFF. The CDR3 nucleotides read TGTGCCAGCTCACGCGGGACTAATGAAAAACTGTTTTTT.

This clone was recorded a few times. The sample contains more than one DNA sequence encoding this CDR3. This sequence joins TRBV11-2 and TRBJ1-1; D unclear. Trimming left V 1 base short and J 2 bases short, with 5 bases between. The CDR3 spans 13 residues. Germline CDR1 and CDR2: SGHAT and FQNNGV. The DNA for the CDR3 is TGTGCCAGCAGCTTAGGGGGAAACACTGAAGCTTTCTTT. This codes for CASSLGGNTEAFF.

This clone was detected once. The chain links TRBV5-1 to TRBJ2-5; D is possibly TRBD2 (7 bases). Germline lookup yields CDR1 SGHRS and CDR2 YFSETQ. The V end lost 3 bases, the J end lost 4 bases, and 16 bases lay between the germline ends. The CDR3 has 15 amino acids. The CDR3 coding sequence is TGCGCCAGCAGCTCGGTCAATAGGGGGGGAGAGACCCAGTACTTC. Encoded protein: CASSSVNRGGETQYF.

The V call is TRBV6-1, the J call TRBJ1-5; 7 nucleotides match TRBD1. The CDR3 runs 15 residues. The germline V gene has CDR1 MNHNS and CDR2 SASEGT. The J segment lost 3 bases and the V segment lost 5 bases, leaving 7 bases of the junction unmatched. CDR3: CASSRMGQSNQPQHF. The CDR3 coding sequence is TGTGCCAGCAGTAGGATGGGACAGTCCAATCAGCCCCAGCATTTT.

The V and J genes are TRBV15 and TRBJ2-1; the match to TRBD2 covers 7 bases. J lost 6 bases, V lost 1 base, and 9 bases had no gene match. The length of the CDR3 is 16 residues. Germline V gene lookup returns CDR1 LNHNV and CDR2 YYDKDF (reference sequence). CDR3 sequence reads: CATSRVRTREGNEQFF. In DNA, the CDR3 is TGTGCCACCAGCAGAGTGCGGACTAGGGAGGGCAATGAGCAGTTCTTC.